This T cell receptor beta chain was captured in a study of blood T cell repertoires in COVID-19. Study-wide background: T cells, B-cell-depleted T cells, or PBMCs supplied cDNA or gDNA.

Authors' methods: Cell counts per sample came from amplifying reference gene primers. The method was immunoSEQ multiplex PCR; TCRdb's version includes in-frame clones alone and lacks a portion of them. V and J calls and clone size are as listed in that table; D and trimming were resolved from the DNA. The data show some 80,000 clones, about four fifths seen once. Germline loops: CDR1 MGHRA, CDR2 YSYEKL. V dropped 1 base and J dropped 5; count of bases not matched to a gene: 1. CDR3 length equals 15 residues. This sequence was found in a woman older than 75 with active or convalescent COVID-19. Sequencing was performed on peripheral blood. The V call is TRBV4-1, the J call TRBJ2-2; TRBD2 aligns across 10 bases. The CDR3 region has the DNA TGCGCCAGCAGCCAAGCAGCGGGGGGGACCGGGGAGCTGTTTTTT. It specifies CASSQAAGGTGELFF.